These T cell receptor beta chains were read from a single sample in a study of OX40 agonist ivuxolimab in advanced cancers. The table came from immunoSEQ multiplex PCR; TCRdb's copy has only in-frame clones and leaves some out. The data contain about 78,000 clones, 85% to 95% of them singletons. The sample consisted of CD4+ or CD8+ T cells sorted from blood, taken in a trial of the OX40 agonist ivuxolimab. All receptors come from an adult with an advanced solid tumor such as melanoma, head and neck, liver or kidney cancer. CDR3s include the opening cysteine and the closing phenylalanine or tryptophan. The order of the fields is J gene, V gene, CDR3 protein.

TRBJ2-2 TRBV21-1 CASSMGTGELFF
TRBJ2-3 TRBV27 CASTRPSNTDTQYF
TRBJ2-5 TRBV11-2 CASSLGGQLETQYF
TRBJ2-3 TRBV14 CASSQRLGDTQYF
TRBJ2-2 TRBV2 CASSEGWDTGELFF
TRBJ2-3 TRBV19 CASSLRLAGGQDTQYF
TRBJ1-4 TRBV5-8 CASSPPGAVLGKLFF
TRBJ2-6 TRBV28 CASIPGGTGANVLTF
TRBJ1-5 TRBV12-5 CASGLTGYHQPQHF
TRBJ1-2 TRBV28 CASSTGGKGYTF
TRBJ2-3 TRBV19 CASSIAGTDTQYF
TRBJ2-1 TRBV7-2 CASSLTGIGYNEQFF
TRBJ2-5 TRBV5-1 CASSFGLAGQETQYF
TRBJ2-5 TRBV28 CATETRSPETQYF
TRBJ1-2 TRBV18 CASSKTDRGNYGYTF
TRBJ1-3 TRBV7-2 CASSRSRTVGNTIYF
TRBJ1-4 TRBV5-1 CASSPAAGRSEKLFF
TRBJ1-1 TRBV5-1 CASSFGPNMNTEAFF
TRBJ2-5 TRBV29-1 CSVERGQGGETQYF
TRBJ1-3 TRBV2 CASSLRTAGNTIYF
TRBJ1-2 TRBV5-1 CASSLGTGGYGYTF
TRBJ1-1 TRBV28 CASSLWGGNTEAFF
TRBJ1-6 TRBV5-4 CASSLYNYNSPLHF
TRBJ2-7 TRBV5-6 CASSRLPTGGPYEQYF
TRBJ2-1 TRBV5-1 CASSLGTGTYNEQFF
TRBJ1-5 TRBV9 CASSVGAVSNQPQHF
TRBJ2-5 TRBV5-4 CASSLGQQETQYF
TRBJ2-5 TRBV5-1 CASSFSASGSAETQYF
TRBJ2-4 TRBV5-8 CASSLALAKNIQYF
TRBJ1-2 TRBV19 CASSITPGGNYGYTF
TRBJ2-7 TRBV13 CASSLGSLTGEQYF
TRBJ2-2 TRBV11-2 CASSLLSIRASGELFF
TRBJ1-2 TRBV11-3 CASSLGSINYGYTF
TRBJ2-7 TRBV6-1 CASSSGQSPYEQYF
TRBJ1-3 TRBV2 CASSGADTGGNTIYF
TRBJ1-4 TRBV7-9 CASRYGTGNEKLFF
TRBJ1-1 TRBV18 CASSPVTGQNTEAFF
TRBJ2-2 TRBV10-1 CASKNRAGELFF
TRBJ2-1 TRBV30 CAWSPSELANFF
TRBJ1-4 TRBV6-6 CASSYSRQNTEKLFF
TRBJ1-1 TRBV4-1 CASSQVGGGTEGTFF